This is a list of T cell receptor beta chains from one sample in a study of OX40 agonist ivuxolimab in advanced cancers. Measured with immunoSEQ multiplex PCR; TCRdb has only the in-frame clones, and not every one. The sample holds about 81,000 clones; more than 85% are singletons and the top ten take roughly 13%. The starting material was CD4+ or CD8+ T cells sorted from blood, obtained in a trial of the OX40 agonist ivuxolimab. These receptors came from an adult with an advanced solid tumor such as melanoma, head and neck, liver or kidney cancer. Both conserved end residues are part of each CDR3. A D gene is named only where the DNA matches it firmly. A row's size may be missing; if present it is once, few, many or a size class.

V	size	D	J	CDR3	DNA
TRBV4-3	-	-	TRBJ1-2	CASSQVGPGGYGYTF	TGCGCCAGCAGCCAGGTTGGACCGGGAGGTTATGGCTACACCTTC
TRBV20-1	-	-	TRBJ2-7	CSAPAGNEQYF	TGCAGTGCGCCAGCCGGGAACGAGCAGTACTTC
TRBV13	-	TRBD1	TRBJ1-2	CASSLGQNYGYTF	TGTGCCAGCAGCTTGGGACAGAACTATGGCTACACCTTC
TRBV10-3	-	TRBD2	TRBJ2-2	CAISEEASGGPGTGELFF	TGTGCCATCAGTGAGGAGGCTAGCGGGGGGCCGGGTACCGGGGAGCTGTTTTTT
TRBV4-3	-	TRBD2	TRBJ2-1	CASSQPRTSDEQFF	TGCGCCAGCAGCCAACCACGTACTAGCGATGAGCAGTTCTTC
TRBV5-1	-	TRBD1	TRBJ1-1	CASSFRDRPLNTEAFF	TGCGCCAGCAGCTTTCGGGACAGGCCCCTGAACACTGAAGCTTTCTTT
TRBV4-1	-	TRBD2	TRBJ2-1	CASSPPPLAGAYNEQFF	TGCGCCAGCAGCCCACCTCCTCTAGCGGGGGCTTACAATGAGCAGTTCTTC
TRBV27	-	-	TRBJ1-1	CASSSGPLNTEAFF	TGTGCCAGCAGTTCGGGGCCCCTGAACACTGAAGCTTTCTTT
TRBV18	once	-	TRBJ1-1	CASSRDGGPNTEAFF	TGTGCCAGCTCACGGGATGGGGGCCCGAACACTGAAGCTTTCTTT
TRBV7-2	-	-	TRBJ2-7	CASSLNPGGEQYF	TGTGCCAGCAGTCTGAATCCCGGGGGCGAGCAGTACTTC
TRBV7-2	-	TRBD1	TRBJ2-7	CASSSRDSRGYEQYF	TGTGCCAGCAGCTCCCGGGACAGCCGGGGTTACGAGCAGTACTTC
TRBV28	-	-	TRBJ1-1	CASSFPTGSYEAFF	TGTGCCAGCAGTTTCCCGACAGGCTCCTATGAAGCTTTCTTT
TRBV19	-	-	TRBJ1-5	CASSPILGQSYSNQPQHF	TGTGCCAGTAGTCCTATCCTCGGACAGTCATATAGCAATCAGCCCCAGCATTTT
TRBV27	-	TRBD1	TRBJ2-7	CASSFGQGVGEQYF	TGTGCCAGCAGTTTTGGGCAGGGGGTGGGCGAGCAGTACTTC
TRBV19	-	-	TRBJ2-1	CASSSGAPPSYNEQFF	TGTGCCAGTAGTAGTGGAGCCCCACCCTCCTACAATGAGCAGTTCTTC
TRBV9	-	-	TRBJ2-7	CASSVGQGPYEQYF	TGTGCCAGCAGCGTAGGGCAGGGGCCCTACGAGCAGTACTTC